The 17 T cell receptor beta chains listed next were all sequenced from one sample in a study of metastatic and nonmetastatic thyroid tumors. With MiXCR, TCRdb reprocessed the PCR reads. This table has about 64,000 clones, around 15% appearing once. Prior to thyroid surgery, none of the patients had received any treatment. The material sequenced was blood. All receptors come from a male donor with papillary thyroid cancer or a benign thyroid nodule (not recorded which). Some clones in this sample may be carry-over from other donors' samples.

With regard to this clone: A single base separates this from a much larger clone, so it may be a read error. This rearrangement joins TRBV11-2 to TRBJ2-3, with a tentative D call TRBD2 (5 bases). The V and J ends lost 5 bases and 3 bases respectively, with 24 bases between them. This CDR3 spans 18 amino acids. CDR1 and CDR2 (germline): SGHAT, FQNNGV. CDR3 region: CASSPEGITGSATDTQYF. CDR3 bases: TGTGCCAGCAGCCCCGAAGGGATCACGGGGAGTGCGACAGATACGCAGTATTTT.

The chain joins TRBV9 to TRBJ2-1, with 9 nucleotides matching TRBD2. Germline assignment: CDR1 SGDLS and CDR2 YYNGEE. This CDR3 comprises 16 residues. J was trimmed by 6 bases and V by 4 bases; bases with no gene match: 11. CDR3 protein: CASSPLCSGSLNEQFF. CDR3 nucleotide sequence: TGTGCCAGCAGCCCCTTGTGTAGCGGGAGCCTCAATGAGCAGTTCTTC.

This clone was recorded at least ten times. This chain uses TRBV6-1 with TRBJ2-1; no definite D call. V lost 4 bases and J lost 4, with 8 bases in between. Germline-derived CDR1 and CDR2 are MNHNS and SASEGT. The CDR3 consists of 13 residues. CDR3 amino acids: CASSVNTYNEQFF. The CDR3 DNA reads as TGTGCCAGCAGTGTCAACACGTACAATGAGCAGTTCTTC.

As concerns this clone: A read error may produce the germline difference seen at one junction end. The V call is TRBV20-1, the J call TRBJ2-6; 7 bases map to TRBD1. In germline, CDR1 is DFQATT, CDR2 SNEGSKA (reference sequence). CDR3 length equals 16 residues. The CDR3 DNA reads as TGCAGTGCTATTTTCGAGGGGGCCACTGGGTCCAACGTCCTGACTTTC. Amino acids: CSAIFEGATGSNVLTF.

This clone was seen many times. The CDR3 coding sequence is TGTGCCAGCAGTTCCAGGACAGGGGAACATCAGCCCCAGCATTTT. Translated, it gives CASSSRTGEHQPQHF. The chain recombines TRBV6-2 or TRBV6-3 with TRBJ1-5; 9 bases are a match to TRBD1. V lost 4 bases and J lost 5; bases outside the gene matches: 6. Germline loops: CDR1 MNHEY, CDR2 SVGEGT. This CDR3 comprises 15 residues.

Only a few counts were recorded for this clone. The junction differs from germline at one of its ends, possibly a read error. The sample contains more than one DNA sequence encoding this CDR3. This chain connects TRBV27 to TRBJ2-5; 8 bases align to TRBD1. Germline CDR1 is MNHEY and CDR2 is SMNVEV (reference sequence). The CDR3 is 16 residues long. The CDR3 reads CASSLGTGGFQETQYF. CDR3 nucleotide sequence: TGTGCCAGCAGTTTAGGGACAGGAGGATTCCAAGAGACTCAGTACTTC.

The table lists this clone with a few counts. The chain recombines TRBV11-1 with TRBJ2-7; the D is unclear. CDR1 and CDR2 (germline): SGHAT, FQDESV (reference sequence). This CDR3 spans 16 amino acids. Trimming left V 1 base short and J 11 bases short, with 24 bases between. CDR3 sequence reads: CASSLEGGGARYKKYF. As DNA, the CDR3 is TGTGCCAGCAGCTTAGAAGGCGGCGGAGCCCGATACAAGAAGTACTTC.

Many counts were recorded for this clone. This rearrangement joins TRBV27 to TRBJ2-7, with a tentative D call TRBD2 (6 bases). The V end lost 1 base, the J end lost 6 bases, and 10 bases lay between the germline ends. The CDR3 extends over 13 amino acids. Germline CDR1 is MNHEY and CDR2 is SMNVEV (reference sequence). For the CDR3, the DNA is TGTGCCAGCAGTTTATACGGGGGAGGCGAGCAGTACTTC. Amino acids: CASSLYGGGEQYF.

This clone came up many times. The CDR3 DNA reads TGTGCCAGCAGTGAAAGGGTTCCCGAGCAGTACTTC. This codes for CASSERVPEQYF. This chain joins TRBV6-1 and TRBJ2-7, with D hard to call. CDR1 and CDR2 (germline): MNHNS, SASEGT. This CDR3 has 12 amino acids. V was cut by 2 bases and J by 6 bases, with 8 bases left in between.

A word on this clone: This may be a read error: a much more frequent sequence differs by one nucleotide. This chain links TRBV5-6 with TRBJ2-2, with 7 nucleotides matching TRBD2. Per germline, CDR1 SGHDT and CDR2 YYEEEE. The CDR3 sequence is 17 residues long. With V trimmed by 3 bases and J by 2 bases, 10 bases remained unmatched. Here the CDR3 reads CASSWGETSSNTGELFF. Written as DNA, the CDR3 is TGTGCCAGCAGCTGGGGGGAGACTAGCAGTAACACCGGGGAGCTGTTTTTT.

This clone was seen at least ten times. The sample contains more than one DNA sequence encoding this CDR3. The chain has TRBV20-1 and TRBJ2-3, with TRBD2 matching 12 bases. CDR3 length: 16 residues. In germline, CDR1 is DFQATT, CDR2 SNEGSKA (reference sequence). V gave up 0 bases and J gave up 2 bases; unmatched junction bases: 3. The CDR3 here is CSARDLAGGHTDTQYF. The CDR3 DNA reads TGCAGTGCTAGAGACCTAGCGGGGGGGCACACAGATACGCAGTATTTT.

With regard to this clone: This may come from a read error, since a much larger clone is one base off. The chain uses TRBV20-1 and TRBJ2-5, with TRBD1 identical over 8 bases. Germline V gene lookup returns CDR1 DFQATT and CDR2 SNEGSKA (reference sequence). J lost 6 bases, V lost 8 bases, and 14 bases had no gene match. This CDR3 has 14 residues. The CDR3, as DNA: TGCAGTCCCGAGGTCAGGACAGGGCGGCAGACCCAGTACTTC. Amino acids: CSPEVRTGRQTQYF.

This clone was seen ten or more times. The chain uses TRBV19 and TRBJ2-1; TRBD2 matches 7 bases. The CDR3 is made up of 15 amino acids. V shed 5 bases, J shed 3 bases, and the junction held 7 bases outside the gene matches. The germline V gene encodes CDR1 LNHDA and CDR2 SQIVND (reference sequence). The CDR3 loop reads CASSFRTSFYNEQFF. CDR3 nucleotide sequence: TGTGCCAGTAGTTTCCGGACTAGTTTCTACAATGAGCAGTTCTTC.

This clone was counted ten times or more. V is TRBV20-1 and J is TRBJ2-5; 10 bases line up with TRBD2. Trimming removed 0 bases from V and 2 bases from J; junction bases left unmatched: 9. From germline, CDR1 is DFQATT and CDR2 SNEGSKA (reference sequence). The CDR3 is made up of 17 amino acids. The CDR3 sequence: CSARDPRAGGKQETQYF. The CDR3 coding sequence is TGCAGTGCTAGAGATCCTAGAGCGGGAGGGAAACAAGAGACCCAGTACTTC.

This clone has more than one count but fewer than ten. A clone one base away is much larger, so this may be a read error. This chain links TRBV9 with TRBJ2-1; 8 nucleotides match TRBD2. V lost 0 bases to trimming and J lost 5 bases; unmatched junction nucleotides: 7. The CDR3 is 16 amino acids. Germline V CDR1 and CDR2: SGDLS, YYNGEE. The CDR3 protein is CASSVDPTSGDNEQFF. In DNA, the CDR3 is TGTGCCAGCAGCGTAGATCCAACTAGCGGAGACAATGAGCAGTTCTTC. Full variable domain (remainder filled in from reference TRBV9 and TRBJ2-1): DSGVTQTPKHLITATGQRVTLRCSPRSGDLSVYWYQQSLDQGLQFLIQYYNGEERAKGNILERFSAQQFPDLHSELNLSSLELGDSALYFCASSVDPTSGDNEQFFGPGTRLTVL.

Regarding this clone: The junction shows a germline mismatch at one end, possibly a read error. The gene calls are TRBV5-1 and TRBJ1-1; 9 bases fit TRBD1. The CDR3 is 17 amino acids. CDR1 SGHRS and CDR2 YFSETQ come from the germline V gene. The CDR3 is CASSPGTGYHLGTEALF. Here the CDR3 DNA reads TGCGCCAGCAGCCCTGGGACAGGGTACCATCTGGGCACTGAAGCTTTATTT.

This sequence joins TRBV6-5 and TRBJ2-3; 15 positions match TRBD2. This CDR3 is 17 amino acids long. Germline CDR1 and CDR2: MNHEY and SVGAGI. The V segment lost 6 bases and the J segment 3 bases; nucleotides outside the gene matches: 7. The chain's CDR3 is CASSTGLAGGGTDTQYF. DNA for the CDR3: TGTGCCAGCAGCACAGGACTAGCGGGAGGGGGAACAGATACGCAGTATTTT.